One and the same sample provided the 14 T cell receptor beta chains below, sequenced in a study of cytomegalovirus exposure and HLA in healthy donors. The study ran its PCR with 60 Vbeta and 13 Jbeta primers. Profiled with immunoSEQ multiplex PCR; TCRdb holds only in-frame clones, not every one. The sample totals 120,000 or so clones. Sequencing used PBMCs. These receptor sequences come from a man younger than 35 in good health and CMV-seronegative.

The chain carries TRBV27 and TRBJ2-6; D gene unclear. CDR3 length: 15 residues. With 3 bases removed from V and 4 bases from J, the gap between germline ends came to 10 bases. CDR1 MNHEY and CDR2 SMNVEV come from the germline V gene (reference sequence). The chain's CDR3 is CASSLLPLGANVLTF. DNA for the CDR3: TGTGCCAGCAGTTTGCTGCCTCTAGGGGCCAACGTCCTGACTTTC.

V gene TRBV4-1 combines with J gene TRBJ1-1, with 12 bases identical to TRBD1. The trim removed 6 bases at V and 6 bases at J, leaving 8 bases unmatched. The CDR3 loop spans 15 amino acids. CDR1 is MGHRA and CDR2 is YSYEKL in the germline V gene. The CDR3 reads CASRLTGQGASEAFF. CDR3 sequence (DNA): TGCGCCAGCAGACTTACGGGACAGGGGGCCTCTGAAGCTTTCTTT.

The CDR3 DNA is TGTGCCAGTGGACAGGGCTACTACGAGCAGTACTTC. Amino acid sequence: CASGQGYYEQYF. The chain recombines TRBV7-9 with TRBJ2-7, with TRBD1 matching 8 bases. CDR3 length: 12 residues. Germline CDR1 SEHNR, CDR2 FQNEAQ (reference sequence). J gave up 3 bases and V 9 bases, and 4 bases lay outside the gene matches.

The gene calls are TRBV5-1 and TRBJ2-3; 11 bases line up with TRBD2. This CDR3 region has 14 residues. V gave up 8 bases and J gave up 2 bases; unmatched junction bases: 4. CDR1 SGHRS and CDR2 YFSETQ come from the germline V gene. CDR3 region: CARGTSGSTDTQYF. The CDR3, as DNA: TGCGCCAGAGGGACTAGCGGATCCACAGATACGCAGTATTTT.

This chain joins TRBV2 and TRBJ2-3, with a possible D match to TRBD1 (7 bases). The germline V gene encodes CDR1 SNHLY and CDR2 FYNNEI. Trimming removed 7 bases from V and 6 bases from J, with 20 bases in between. This CDR3 contains 15 residues. This CDR3 is CASKILAGGLDTQYF. The CDR3 DNA is TGTGCCAGCAAGATACTAGCAGGGGGGTTGGATACGCAGTATTTT.

The chain recombines TRBV5-1 with TRBJ1-1, with 8 bases aligning to TRBD1. Germline V gene data show CDR1 as SGHRS and CDR2 as YFSETQ. J gave up 9 bases and V 3 bases, and 16 bases lay outside the gene matches. CDR3 length: 16 amino acids. CDR3 sequence: CASSSGQGRITLKAFF. Here the CDR3 DNA reads TGCGCCAGCAGCTCCGGACAGGGCAGAATAACACTGAAAGCTTTCTTT.

J is TRBJ2-1 and V is TRBV15, with D possibly TRBD2 on 6 matching bases. The CDR3 has 15 amino acids. Germline CDR1 and CDR2: LNHNV and YYDKDF (reference sequence). V shed 6 bases and J shed 1 base, with 13 bases lying between them. CDR3 sequence reads: CATRASRGSYNEQFF. CDR3 DNA: TGTGCCACCAGAGCCTCTCGGGGGTCCTACAATGAGCAGTTCTTC.

Regarding this clone: The same CDR3 can be traced to other DNA sequences in this sample. The chain has TRBV6-1 and TRBJ2-5, with TRBD2 identical over 9 bases. Germline CDR1 reads MNHNS; CDR2 reads SASEGT. Germline trimming cut 10 bases from V and 1 base from J; bases unmatched to any gene: 10. CDR3 size: 15 residues. The CDR3, as DNA: TGTGCCACTATGACTAGCGGAACCCTCCAAGAGACCCAGTACTTC. Translating it yields CATMTSGTLQETQYF.

The rearrangement joins TRBV6-1 to TRBJ1-6; 8 nucleotides line up with TRBD1. The CDR3 consists of 14 residues. The V segment lost 6 bases and the J segment 7 bases; nucleotides outside the gene matches: 5. The germline V gene has CDR1 MNHNS and CDR2 SASEGT. The CDR3 loop reads CASRAGQENSPLHF. The CDR3 DNA follows: TGTGCCAGCAGGGCGGGACAGGAAAATTCACCCCTCCACTTT.

V and J are TRBV7-8 and TRBJ2-5; 9 bases are a match to TRBD2. The germline CDR1 and CDR2 sequences are SGHVS and FQNEAQ. V shed 4 bases and J 5 bases; nucleotides not matched to a gene: 8. The CDR3 totals 15 residues. CDR3 protein: CASSSGGGGAETQYF. CDR3 nucleotide sequence: TGTGCCAGCAGCTCTGGCGGGGGGGGCGCTGAGACCCAGTACTTC.

V gene TRBV5-1 combines with J gene TRBJ2-1; TRBD1 matches 7 bases. The V segment lost 6 bases and the J segment 7 bases; nucleotides outside the gene matches: 10. This CDR3 is 14 amino acids long. Germline V lookup: CDR1 SGHRS, CDR2 YFSETQ. Here the CDR3 reads CASTTTSRGNEQFF. DNA of the CDR3: TGCGCCAGCACCACGACGAGCAGGGGGAATGAGCAGTTCTTC. Based on the CDR3 plus reference TRBV5-1 and TRBJ2-1, the full variable domain is KAGVTQTPRYLIKTRGQQVTLSCSPISGHRSVSWYQQTPGQGLQFLFEYFSETQRNKGNFPGRFSGRQFSNSRSEMNVSTLELGDSALYLCASTTTSRGNEQFFGPGTRLTVL.

The chain's CDR3 is CASSQPVNTEAFF. As DNA, the CDR3 is TGCGCCAGCAGCCAGCCAGTGAACACTGAAGCTTTCTTT. This rearrangement joins TRBV4-1 to TRBJ1-1; D not resolved. The length of the CDR3 is 13 residues. V lost 3 bases to trimming and J lost 0 bases, with 5 bases between them. The germline V gene encodes CDR1 MGHRA and CDR2 YSYEKL.

The chain has TRBV27 and TRBJ2-1; perhaps TRBD2 as D (6 bases). The CDR3 is made up of 13 amino acids. Germline CDR1 reads MNHEY; CDR2 reads SMNVEV (reference sequence). Trimming took off 2 bases at V and 6 bases at J, with 8 bases between the two ends. As DNA, the CDR3 is TGTGCCAGCAGTTTAGGGACTCCCAATGAGCAGTTCTTC. As protein: CASSLGTPNEQFF.

The chain has TRBV18 and TRBJ2-7, with 9 nucleotides matching TRBD1. The CDR3 contains 14 residues. Germline V CDR1 and CDR2: KGHSH, LQKENI. V shed 4 bases, J shed 6 bases, and the junction held 7 bases outside the gene matches. The DNA for the CDR3 is TGTGCCAGCTCACAAAGACAGGGGGGTTCCGAGCAGTACTTC. The encoded protein is CASSQRQGGSEQYF.